This TCR beta chain was profiled in a study of T cell repertoires in cytomegalovirus infection. Looked up from germline, CDR1 is MDHEN and CDR2 is SYDVKM. V was pared by 6 bases and J by 5 bases, with 19 bases between. CDR3 length equals 15 residues. This clonotype was picked up many times. Via MiXCR, TCRdb re-called the reads, giving one row per CDR3 protein. The data hold roughly 500,000 distinct CDR3 sequences, with around 10% observed a single time. The TCR was taken from a human donor in good health (CMV status not recorded). Some clones in this sample may be carry-over from other donors' samples. This rearrangement joins TRBV28 to TRBJ1-1; D perhaps matches TRBD1 (5 bases). The material sequenced was PBMCs. CDR3 amino acids: CASRSGAALFTEAFF. CDR3 in DNA: TGTGCCAGCAGATCCGGGGCTGCCCTTTTTACTGAAGCTTTCTTT.